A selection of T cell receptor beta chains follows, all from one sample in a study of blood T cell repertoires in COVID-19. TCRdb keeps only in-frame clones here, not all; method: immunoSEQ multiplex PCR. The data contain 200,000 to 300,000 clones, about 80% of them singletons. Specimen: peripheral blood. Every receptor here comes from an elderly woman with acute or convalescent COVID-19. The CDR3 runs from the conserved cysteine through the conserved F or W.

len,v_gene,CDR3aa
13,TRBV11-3,CASSLDRNTEAFF
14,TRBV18,CASTGQGTDYGYTF
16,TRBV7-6,CASSLEGKSSGNTIYF
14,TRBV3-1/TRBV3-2,CASSRRQGQETQYF
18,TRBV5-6,CASSFGLAGVSGANVLTF
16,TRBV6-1,CASSALLAASTDTQYF
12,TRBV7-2,CASSQFQVFDTF
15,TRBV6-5,CASTAGWGQGTEAFF
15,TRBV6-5,CASRRSGSGGDTQYF
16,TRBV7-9,CASSGPGTGVGQPQHF
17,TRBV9,CASSVGGPSSGANVLTF
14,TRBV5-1,CASRISTSGVELFF
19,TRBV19,CASSRRGAVGLAGPDTQYF
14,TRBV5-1,CASTPTGPNYGYTF
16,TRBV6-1,CASSALTSGRYNEQFF
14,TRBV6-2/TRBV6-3,CASSYQGQGSGYTF